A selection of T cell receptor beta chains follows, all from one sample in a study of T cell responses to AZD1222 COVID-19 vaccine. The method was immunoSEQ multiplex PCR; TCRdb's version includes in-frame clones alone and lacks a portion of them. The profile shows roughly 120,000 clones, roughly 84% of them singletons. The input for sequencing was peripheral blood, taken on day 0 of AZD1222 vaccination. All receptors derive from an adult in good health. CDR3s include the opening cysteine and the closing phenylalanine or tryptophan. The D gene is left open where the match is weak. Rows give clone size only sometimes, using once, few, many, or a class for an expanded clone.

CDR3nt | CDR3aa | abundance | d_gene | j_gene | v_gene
TGTGCCAGCAGCGTCTTCGGTGGACAGGATTTGGAGACCCAGTACTTC | CASSVFGGQDLETQYF | . | TRBD1 | TRBJ2-5 | TRBV11-2
TGTGCCAGCAGCTCCGCGGGAGGGGTTATCTCTGGAAACACCATATATTTT | CASSSAGGVISGNTIYF | . | . | TRBJ1-3 | TRBV7-9
TGTGCCAGCAGCCAAGAAAGGCAGGGTCTGCTTGGCTACACCTTC | CASSQERQGLLGYTF | . | . | TRBJ1-2 | TRBV3-1/TRBV3-2
TGTGCCAGCAGCCCTTCGGAAGCCGGAACGGCTGAAGCTTTCTTT | CASSPSEAGTAEAFF | . | . | TRBJ1-1 | TRBV27
TGTGCCAGCAGCGAGGACTATTTTTCTAACTATGGCTACACCTTC | CASSEDYFSNYGYTF | . | . | TRBJ1-2 | TRBV6-5
TGTGCCACCAGTGATGCTATATCAGATACGCAGTATTTT | CATSDAISDTQYF | . | . | TRBJ2-3 | TRBV24-1
TGTGCCAGCAGCTTGAGGAGGGGAGACATTCAGTACTTC | CASSLRRGDIQYF | . | . | TRBJ2-4 | TRBV5-6
TGTGCCAGTAGTATCGGACAGTATAGCAATCAGCCCCAGCATTTT | CASSIGQYSNQPQHF | . | . | TRBJ1-5 | TRBV19
TGCGCCAGCAGCCACAACAGGGGCGATGAGCAGTTCTTC | CASSHNRGDEQFF | . | TRBD1 | TRBJ2-1 | TRBV4-1
TGTGCCAGCAGCCAAGGTCCGGACGGTGAAGCTTTCTTT | CASSQGPDGEAFF | . | . | TRBJ1-1 | TRBV4-2
TGTGCCAGCAGCCAGGGCGGAGGGGCTTTCTTT | CASSQGGGAFF | . | . | TRBJ1-1 | TRBV3-1/TRBV3-2
TGTGCCAGCAGCCCAGGCCCCTTAGGACTAGATGACAATGAGCAGTTCTTC | CASSPGPLGLDDNEQFF | . | TRBD2 | TRBJ2-1 | TRBV3-1/TRBV3-2
TGTGCCAGCAGCCTACAGGGGGGCACTGAAGCTTTCTTT | CASSLQGGTEAFF | once | TRBD1 | TRBJ1-1 | TRBV7-8
TGTGCCAGCAGATACACTAGCGGGGGGAAAGGGACCGGGGAGCTGTTTTTT | CASRYTSGGKGTGELFF | . | TRBD2 | TRBJ2-2 | TRBV2
TGTGCCAGTACCCCAGTCGGTACTCTAGCCAAAAACATTCAGTACTTC | CASTPVGTLAKNIQYF | . | . | TRBJ2-4 | TRBV19
TGCAGCGTTGGTATATCTGAAGCTTTCTTT | CSVGISEAFF | . | . | TRBJ1-1 | TRBV29-1
TGTGCCAGCAGGTTCGGCGGGGAGACCCAGTACTTC | CASRFGGETQYF | . | . | TRBJ2-5 | TRBV2
TGTGCCAGCAGCCTTGGGGAGACCCAGTACTTC | CASSLGETQYF | . | . | TRBJ2-5 | TRBV6-5
TGTGCCAGCTACCCGGGGGGGGTGTCCACTGAAGCTTTCTTT | CASYPGGVSTEAFF | . | . | TRBJ1-1 | TRBV18
TGTGCCAGCAGTGGGGGTTGGGCCCTTGAAGGCTACACCTTC | CASSGGWALEGYTF | . | . | TRBJ1-2 | TRBV27